These 20 T cell receptor beta chains came from one sample sequenced in a study of T-cell reconstitution after alpha-beta-depleted transplantation in children. Unique molecular identifiers tagged the TCRbeta library. TCRdb re-derived calls from the PCR reads in MiXCR, one entry per CDR3 protein. The table has fewer than 700,000 distinct CDR3 sequences, 13% seen once. The specimen was PBMCs, mostly from graft donor cells, collected 360 days after TCRalphabeta/CD19-depleted stem cell transplant. Source of these receptors: a male patient younger than 18 who had a stem cell transplant for acute myeloid leukemia, so the T cells may come from the graft donor.

CDR3 residues: CASSGLGGSCNEQYF. The CDR3 DNA reads TGTGCCAGCAGTGGGCTCGGGGGGAGCTGTAACGAGCAGTACTTC. The chain uses TRBV25-1 and TRBJ2-7; TRBD2 matches 7 bases. CDR1 MGHDK and CDR2 SYGVNS come from the germline V gene. V shed 4 bases, J shed 5 bases, and the junction held 11 bases outside the gene matches. The CDR3 is 15 residues long.

The CDR3 here is CASSLGLQGARNYGYTF. CDR3 DNA: TGTGCCAGCAGCTTAGGGCTCCAGGGGGCGCGAAACTATGGCTACACCTTC. This chain joins TRBV13 and TRBJ1-2, with TRBD1 matching 8 bases. CDR1 PRHDT and CDR2 FYEKMQ come from the germline V gene (reference sequence). The CDR3 length is 17 residues. The V segment lost 0 bases and the J segment 2 bases; nucleotides outside the gene matches: 8.

This clonotype was seen a handful of times. The rearrangement uses TRBV9 and TRBJ2-7; 7 bases fit TRBD1. V shed 4 bases and J 2 bases; nucleotides not matched to a gene: 9. The germline V gene encodes CDR1 SGDLS and CDR2 YYNGEE. CDR3 size: 15 residues. In DNA form, the CDR3 reads TGTGCCAGCAGCTTGACCGGGCAGGGGGCCTACGAGCAGTACTTC. As protein: CASSLTGQGAYEQYF.

V usage is TRBV6-1 and J usage is TRBJ2-1; TRBD2 agrees at 13 bases. CDR1 is MNHNS, CDR2 SASEGT, per germline. V gave up 5 bases and J gave up 2 bases; unmatched junction bases: 6. This CDR3 region has 17 residues. CDR3: CASSPWGLAGTYNEQFF. CDR3 sequence (DNA): TGTGCCAGCAGTCCATGGGGACTAGCGGGAACCTACAATGAGCAGTTCTTC.

There are a few counts of this clonotype. The chain recombines TRBV2 with TRBJ2-7, with a possible D match to TRBD2 (6 bases). The CDR3 consists of 15 residues. Trimming pared 1 base from V and 2 bases from J, leaving 12 bases between. Germline CDR1 and CDR2: SNHLY and FYNNEI. CDR3: CASSEERVAAYEQYF. DNA for the CDR3: TGTGCCAGCAGTGAAGAGAGGGTAGCGGCCTACGAGCAGTACTTC.

The chain carries TRBV20-1 and TRBJ1-6; weak D call: TRBD1 (6 bases). From germline, CDR1 is DFQATT and CDR2 SNEGSKA (reference sequence). The CDR3 sequence is 15 residues long. With 1 base removed from V and 10 bases from J, the gap between germline ends came to 17 bases. The DNA of the CDR3 is TGCAGTGCTAGAGCACTACAGGGATTTGAATCACCCCTCCACTTT. Protein product: CSARALQGFESPLHF.

This clonotype has ten or more counts. V and J are TRBV7-6 and TRBJ2-7, with D uncertain. The germline V and J ends were trimmed by 0 bases and 6 bases, with 12 bases remaining between them. The CDR3 is made up of 14 amino acids. The V gene's germline CDR1 is SGHVS and CDR2 FNYEAQ. The CDR3 here is CASSLASESGEQYF. For the CDR3, the DNA is TGTGCCAGCAGCTTAGCGAGTGAGTCGGGCGAGCAGTACTTC. Full variable domain (remainder filled in from reference TRBV7-6 and TRBJ2-7): GAGVSQSPRYKVTKRGQDVALRCDPISGHVSLYWYRQALGQGPEFLTYFNYEAQQDKSGLPNDRFSAERPEGSISTLTIQRTEQRDSAMYRCASSLASESGEQYFGPGTRLTVT.

The chain combines TRBV19 with TRBJ2-7; 8 nucleotides match TRBD2. The CDR3 totals 15 residues. Losses at the gene ends were 6 bases for V and 2 bases for J; bases not matched to a gene: 9. Per germline, CDR1 LNHDA and CDR2 SQIVND (reference sequence). The CDR3 is CASSRSGLDPYEQYF. The CDR3 DNA sequence: TGTGCCAGTAGCCGCTCGGGACTAGACCCCTACGAGCAGTACTTC.

The sample holds many counts of this clonotype. The V gene is TRBV12-3 or TRBV12-4, the J gene TRBJ2-3, with 11 nucleotides matching TRBD2. Unmatched junction bases numbered 9, after V lost 4 bases and J lost 0 bases. This CDR3 has 18 residues. CDR3 residues: CASSSLLAGVTSTDTQYF. CDR3 coding DNA: TGTGCCAGCAGTTCCCTACTAGCGGGGGTAACTAGCACAGATACGCAGTATTTT.

This rearrangement joins TRBV4-3 to TRBJ1-5; no definite D call. The V gene lost 0 bases and the J gene lost 3 bases, with 9 bases spanning the gap. Germline lookup yields CDR1 LGHNA and CDR2 YSLEER. This CDR3 is 15 amino acids long. Here the CDR3 DNA reads TGCGCCAGCAGCCAAGATCCGGTTTCCAATCAGCCCCAGCATTTT. Translation: CASSQDPVSNQPQHF.

The chain recombines TRBV6-1 with TRBJ2-1; 10 nucleotides match TRBD2. The germline CDR1 and CDR2 sequences are MNHNS and SASEGT. V lost 5 bases and J lost 0; bases outside the gene matches: 10. The CDR3 runs 18 residues. As DNA, the CDR3 is TGTGCCAGCAGTACCTTAGCGGGAGGCCGAAGCTCCTACAATGAGCAGTTCTTC. Amino acid sequence: CASSTLAGGRSSYNEQFF.

The chain carries TRBV20-1 and TRBJ1-2, with a possible D match to TRBD1 (5 bases). Trimming removed 7 bases from V and 8 bases from J, with 17 bases in between. Germline CDR1 DFQATT, CDR2 SNEGSKA (reference sequence). The CDR3 totals 12 residues. The CDR3 DNA follows: TGCAGTGGGGGCGTCGGGGCAGGCGGCTACACCTTC. Protein sequence: CSGGVGAGGYTF.

V gene TRBV10-3 combines with J gene TRBJ1-1; a possible D gene is TRBD1 (5 bases). CDR1 and CDR2 (germline): ENHRY, SYGVKD. Trimming shortened V by 0 bases and J by 3 bases, and 14 bases separated the two germline ends. The CDR3 has 16 amino acids. The CDR3, as DNA: TGTGCCATCAGTGAGTCCGGCCGGGGGTCTCACACTGAAGCTTTCTTT. It yields the protein CAISESGRGSHTEAFF.

The V call is TRBV7-2, the J call TRBJ2-1; the D gene is possibly TRBD2 (6 bases). V lost 2 bases and J 5 bases, leaving 10 bases between the germline ends. The germline gives CDR1 SGHTA, CDR2 FQGNSA. The CDR3 totals 14 residues. The CDR3 nucleotides read TGTGCCAGCAGCTTATTGGACTATCACAATGAGCAGTTCTTC. Amino acids: CASSLLDYHNEQFF.

This chain connects TRBV28 to TRBJ2-7, with 9 bases fitting TRBD1. The CDR3 covers 15 residues. Germline V CDR1 and CDR2: MDHEN, SYDVKM. V dropped 4 bases and J dropped 2; count of bases not matched to a gene: 6. In DNA form, the CDR3 reads TGTGCCAGCAGTTCGGACAGGGGAGGAACCTACGAGCAGTACTTC. Protein product: CASSSDRGGTYEQYF.

The chain carries TRBV6-2 or TRBV6-3 and TRBJ2-7; TRBD2 matches at 8 bases. Unmatched junction bases numbered 11, after V lost 2 bases and J lost 2 bases. Germline V lookup: CDR1 MNHEY, CDR2 SVGEGT. CDR3 length: 17 amino acids. CDR3 residues: CASSYPTTTSGPYEQYF. The CDR3 bases are TGTGCCAGCAGTTACCCTACCACCACTAGCGGTCCCTACGAGCAGTACTTC.

In this sample, this clonotype turned up many times. This chain links TRBV4-2 with TRBJ2-3; 8 nucleotides line up with TRBD2. After removal of 1 base from V and 2 bases from J, the junction contained 2 bases not matched to a gene. Germline V CDR1 and CDR2: LGHNA, YNFKEQ. There are 15 residues in the CDR3. CDR3 protein: CASSQAGLVTDTQYF. As DNA, the CDR3 is TGTGCCAGCAGCCAAGCGGGACTAGTCACAGATACGCAGTATTTT.

This clonotype has ten or more counts. This chain connects TRBV7-9 to TRBJ2-3; 12 nucleotides agree with TRBD2. The CDR3 is 17 amino acids. After removal of 5 bases from V and 4 bases from J, the junction contained 10 bases not matched to a gene. Germline lookup yields CDR1 SEHNR and CDR2 FQNEAQ (reference sequence). In DNA form, the CDR3 reads TGTGCCAGCAGCCCGATGGGACTAGCGGGTTACTCAGATACGCAGTATTTT. This codes for CASSPMGLAGYSDTQYF.

The chain carries TRBV7-6 and TRBJ1-2; D unresolved. Looked up from germline, CDR1 is SGHVS and CDR2 is FNYEAQ. The CDR3 loop spans 16 amino acids. The V gene lost 5 bases and the J gene lost 1 base, with 17 bases spanning the gap. CDR3 in amino acids: CASSPVGGGSNYGYTF. In nucleotides, the CDR3 is TGTGCCAGCAGCCCAGTCGGCGGCGGGAGTAACTATGGCTACACCTTC.

J is TRBJ2-7 and V is TRBV28; D is possibly TRBD2 (6 bases). V lost 5 bases and J 0 bases, leaving 20 bases between the germline ends. The CDR3 runs 17 residues. Germline assignment: CDR1 MDHEN and CDR2 SYDVKM. The CDR3 here is CASSPGVVWRFSYEQYF. In DNA form, the CDR3 reads TGTGCCAGCAGTCCGGGGGTTGTGTGGCGGTTCTCCTACGAGCAGTACTTC. Complete variable domain (other parts from reference TRBV28 and TRBJ2-7): DVKVTQSSRYLVKRTGEKVFLECVQDMDHENMFWYRQDPGLGLRLIYFSYDVKMKEKGDIPEGYSVSREKKERFSLILESASTNQTSMYLCASSPGVVWRFSYEQYFGPGTRLTVT.